This T cell receptor (beta chain) stems from a study of a mutant IDH1 vaccine in newly diagnosed glioma. As for the study in general: Beforehand, treatment had been radiotherapy, temozolomide, or both; the majority received both. Broader study findings: Vaccine-induced responses were seen in roughly 93% of patients, spanning several MHC alleles.

The data were produced by immunoSEQ multiplex PCR, yet TCRdb's version contains in-frame clones alone and is incomplete. The data hold roughly 34,000 clones, with 75% to 95% observed a single time. A note on this clone: Its antigen is not known.

Specified time point: week 47, end of study. Every single dose of the vaccine, 300 ug of mutant IDH1 20-mer peptide, came with topical imiquimod. The study enrolled donors with new WHO grade 3 or 4 IDH1-mutant, ATRX-lost astrocytomas. Trimming removed 0 bases at V and 2 bases at J, with 3 bases between. The CDR3 totals 13 residues. Germline values: CDR1 SGHDN, CDR2 FVKESK. This TCR came from a woman aged 40-49 years with glioma. J is TRBJ2-3 and V is TRBV14; D is unresolved. Sequenced material: PBMCs, taken from a glioma patient whose treatment included an IDH1 peptide vaccine. DNA of the CDR3: TGTGCCAGCAGCCAAGAATCCACAGATACGCAGTATTTT. Its translation: CASSQESTDTQYF.